This T cell receptor beta chain was profiled in a study of shared clonotypes between healthy human individuals. V was cut by 4 bases and J by 3 bases, with 12 bases left in between. The CDR3 is 14 residues long. Germline-derived CDR1 and CDR2 are SEHNR and FQNEAQ (reference sequence). Investigators spread the genomic DNA of each subset evenly over several immunoSEQ plates. The protocol was immunoSEQ multiplex PCR, while the TCRdb copy is restricted to in-frame clones and leaves out a portion. The repertoire has 850,000 to 1,200,000 clones, approximately 68% of them found once; the top ten carry roughly 1.5%.

Sequencing was performed on memory CD4+ T cells sorted from blood. Subset noted: CD45RA-negative fraction. The chain links TRBV7-9 to TRBJ2-5; D not resolved. This sequence originates from a man between 18 and 29 years old in good health. CDR3 region: CASSWGRAEETQYF. Written as DNA, the CDR3 is TGTGCCAGCAGCTGGGGTAGGGCGGAAGAGACCCAGTACTTC.